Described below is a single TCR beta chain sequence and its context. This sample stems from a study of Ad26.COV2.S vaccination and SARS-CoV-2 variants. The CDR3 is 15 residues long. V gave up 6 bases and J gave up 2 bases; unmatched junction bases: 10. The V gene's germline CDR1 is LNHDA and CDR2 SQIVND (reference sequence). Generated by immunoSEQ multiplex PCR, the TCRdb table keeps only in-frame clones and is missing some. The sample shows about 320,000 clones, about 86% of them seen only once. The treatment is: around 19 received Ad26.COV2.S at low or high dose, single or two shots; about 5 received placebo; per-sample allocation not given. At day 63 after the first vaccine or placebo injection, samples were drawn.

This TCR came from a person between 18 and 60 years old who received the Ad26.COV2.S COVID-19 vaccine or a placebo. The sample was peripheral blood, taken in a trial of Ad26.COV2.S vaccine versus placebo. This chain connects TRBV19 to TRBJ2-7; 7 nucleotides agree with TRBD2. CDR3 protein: CASRVRDYPTYEQYF. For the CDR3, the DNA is TGTGCCAGTAGAGTCCGGGACTACCCCACCTACGAGCAGTACTTC. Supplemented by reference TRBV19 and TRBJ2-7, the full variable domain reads DGGITQSPKYLFRKEGQNVTLSCEQNLNHDAMYWYRQDPGQGLRLIYYSQIVNDFQKGDIAEGYSVSREKKESFPLTVTSAQKNPTAFYLCASRVRDYPTYEQYFGPGTRLTVT.